This TCR beta chain was recorded in a study of cytomegalovirus exposure and HLA in healthy donors. Overall study results and limits: Three CMV-associated chains proved CMV antigen-specific in vitro. The majority of TCR sequences were rare, yet some public TCRs appeared in many donors.

Comment on this clone: Antigen: not known.

Germline lookup yields CDR1 LNHDA and CDR2 SQIVND (reference sequence). The CDR3 is made up of 14 amino acids. V was clipped by 7 bases and J by 2 bases, with 11 bases between them. Profiling relied on immunoSEQ multiplex PCR, and the TCRdb table lists in-frame clones only, not all of them. The table shows approximately 130,000 clones, with over 75% occurring only once. The sequenced sample was PBMCs. The clonotype originates from a woman under 40 in good health and CMV-seronegative. The chain combines TRBV19 with TRBJ2-2; D perhaps matches TRBD1 (5 bases). CDR3 nucleotide sequence: TGTGCCAGTACTGACAGCACAAACACCGGGGAGCTGTTTTTT. Amino acid sequence: CASTDSTNTGELFF. Using reference TRBV19 and TRBJ2-2 for the parts outside the CDR3, the full variable domain is DGGITQSPKYLFRKEGQNVTLSCEQNLNHDAMYWYRQDPGQGLRLIYYSQIVNDFQKGDIAEGYSVSREKKESFPLTVTSAQKNPTAFYLCASTDSTNTGELFFGEGSRLTVL.